This TCR beta chain was observed in a study of response to subunit inactivated influenza vaccine. General observations from the study: Researchers suggested that each seasonal influenza vaccination recruits few new T cells.

TCRdb reprocessed the RT-PCR reads via MiXCR and lists one record per CDR3 protein. This sample has around 520,000 distinct CDR3 sequences, with approximately 24% found just once. This clonotype was counted ten times or more. Its antigen remains unknown. The specimen comprised CD4+ T cells sorted from PBMCs, sampled more than 4 days after vaccination. The origin of this receptor is a man aged 45 to 65 who received an inactivated influenza vaccine.

The CDR3 reads CSARTGTWNTEAFF. In DNA form, the CDR3 reads TGCAGTGCTAGGACCGGGACCTGGAACACTGAAGCTTTCTTT. This chain joins TRBV20-1 and TRBJ1-1, with D maybe TRBD1 (5 bases). The CDR3 has 14 amino acids. From germline, CDR1 is DFQATT and CDR2 SNEGSKA (reference sequence). V lost 3 bases and J lost 1, with 12 bases in between.